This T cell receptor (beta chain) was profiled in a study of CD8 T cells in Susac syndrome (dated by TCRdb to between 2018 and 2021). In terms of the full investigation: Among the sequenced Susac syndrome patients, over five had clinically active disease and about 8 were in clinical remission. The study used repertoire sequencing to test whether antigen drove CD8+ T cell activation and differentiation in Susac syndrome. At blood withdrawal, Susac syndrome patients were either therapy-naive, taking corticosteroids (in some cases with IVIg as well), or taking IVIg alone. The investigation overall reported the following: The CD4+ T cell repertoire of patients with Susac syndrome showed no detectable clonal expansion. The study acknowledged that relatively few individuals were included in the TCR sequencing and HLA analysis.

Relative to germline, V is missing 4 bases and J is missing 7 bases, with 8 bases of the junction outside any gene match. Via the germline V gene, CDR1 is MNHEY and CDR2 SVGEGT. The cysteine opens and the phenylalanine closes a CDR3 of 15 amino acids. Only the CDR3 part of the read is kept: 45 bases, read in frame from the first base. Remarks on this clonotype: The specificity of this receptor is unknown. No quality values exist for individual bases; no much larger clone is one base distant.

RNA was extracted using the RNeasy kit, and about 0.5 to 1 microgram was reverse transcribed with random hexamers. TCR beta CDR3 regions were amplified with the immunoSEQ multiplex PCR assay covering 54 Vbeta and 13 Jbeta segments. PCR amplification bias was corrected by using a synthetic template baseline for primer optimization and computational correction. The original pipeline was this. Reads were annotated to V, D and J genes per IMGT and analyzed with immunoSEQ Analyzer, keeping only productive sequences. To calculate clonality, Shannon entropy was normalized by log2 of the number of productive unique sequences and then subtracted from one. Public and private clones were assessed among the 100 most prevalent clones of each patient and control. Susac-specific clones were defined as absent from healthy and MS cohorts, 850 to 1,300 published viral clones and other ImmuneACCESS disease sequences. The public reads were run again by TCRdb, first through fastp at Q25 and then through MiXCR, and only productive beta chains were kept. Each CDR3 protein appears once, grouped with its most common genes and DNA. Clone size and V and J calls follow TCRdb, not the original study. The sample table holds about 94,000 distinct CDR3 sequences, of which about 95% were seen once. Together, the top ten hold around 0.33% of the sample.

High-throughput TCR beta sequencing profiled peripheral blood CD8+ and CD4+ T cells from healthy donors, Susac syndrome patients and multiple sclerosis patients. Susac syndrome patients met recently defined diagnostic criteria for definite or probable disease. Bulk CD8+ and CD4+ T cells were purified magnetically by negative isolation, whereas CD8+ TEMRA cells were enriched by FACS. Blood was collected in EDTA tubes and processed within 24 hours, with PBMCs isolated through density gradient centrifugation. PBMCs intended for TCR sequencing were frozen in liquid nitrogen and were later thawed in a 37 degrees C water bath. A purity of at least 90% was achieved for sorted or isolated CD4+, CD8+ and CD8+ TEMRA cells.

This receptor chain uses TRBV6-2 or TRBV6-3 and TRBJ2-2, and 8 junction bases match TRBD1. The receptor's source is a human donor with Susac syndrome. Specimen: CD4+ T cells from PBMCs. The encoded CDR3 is CASSSTQGAGGELFF. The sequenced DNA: TGTGCCAGCAGTTCGACTCAGGGGGCCGGCGGGGAGCTGTTTTTT.